This TCR beta chain was recovered during a study of T cells in localized non-small cell lung cancer. V lost 3 bases, J lost 4 bases, and 3 bases stayed unmatched. Germline V gene sequence: CDR1 LNHDA, CDR2 SQIVND (reference sequence). This CDR3 is 14 amino acids long. TCRdb keeps only in-frame clones here, not all; method: immunoSEQ multiplex PCR. The sample lists about 53,000 clones; 65% to 85% were seen once. The rearrangement uses TRBV19 and TRBJ2-3; 8 nucleotides agree with TRBD1. The sequence came from a man aged 35-69 years with stage III lung adenocarcinoma. Here the sequenced sample was peripheral blood mononuclear cells, taken before any cancer treatment. CDR3 in amino acids: CASSIQGAADTQYF. DNA of the CDR3: TGTGCCAGTAGTATCCAGGGGGCGGCAGATACGCAGTATTTT.